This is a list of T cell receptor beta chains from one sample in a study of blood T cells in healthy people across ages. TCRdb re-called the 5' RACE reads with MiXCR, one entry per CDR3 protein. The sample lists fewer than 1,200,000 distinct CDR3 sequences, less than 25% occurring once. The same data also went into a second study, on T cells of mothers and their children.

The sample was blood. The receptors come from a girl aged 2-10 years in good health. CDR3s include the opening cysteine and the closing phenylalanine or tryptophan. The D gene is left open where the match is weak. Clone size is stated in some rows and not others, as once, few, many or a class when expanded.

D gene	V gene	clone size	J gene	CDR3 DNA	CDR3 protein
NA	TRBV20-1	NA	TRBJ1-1	TGCAGTGCTAGAGATCCAACGCTGGCCTACACTGAAGCTTTCTTT	CSARDPTLAYTEAFF
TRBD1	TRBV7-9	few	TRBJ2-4	TGTGCCAGCAGCTTTGGACAGGGAGACATTCAGTACTTC	CASSFGQGDIQYF
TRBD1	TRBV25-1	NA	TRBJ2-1	TGTGCCAGCAGAACTCAGGGGGATGAGCAGTTCTTC	CASRTQGDEQFF
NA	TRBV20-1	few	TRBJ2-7	TGTAGTGCCCCAACCCCTAATAGCTACGAGCAGTACTTC	CSAPTPNSYEQYF
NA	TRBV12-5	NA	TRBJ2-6	TGTGCTAGTTTGCAGTACTCTGGGGCCAACGTCCTGACTTTC	CASLQYSGANVLTF
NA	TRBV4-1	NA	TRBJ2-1	TGCGCCAGCAGCCAAGTGGGGTTGCAGGGGAATGAGCAGTTCTTC	CASSQVGLQGNEQFF
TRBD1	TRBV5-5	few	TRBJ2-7	TGTGCCAGCAGGCCGACAGGGGGTCTCTCCTACGAGCAGTACTTC	CASRPTGGLSYEQYF
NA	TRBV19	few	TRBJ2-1	TGTGCCAGTTTTTCGGTCACCCACAATGAGCAGTTCTTC	CASFSVTHNEQFF
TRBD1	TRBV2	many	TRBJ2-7	TGTGCCAGCAGTGGACAGGGGATTTCCTACGAGCAGTACTTC	CASSGQGISYEQYF
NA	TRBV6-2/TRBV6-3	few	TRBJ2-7	TGTGCCAGCAGCCACTCACAGGAACTGCTTTCCTACGAGCAGTACTTC	CASSHSQELLSYEQYF
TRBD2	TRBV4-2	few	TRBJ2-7	TGTGCCAGCAGCCAAGACGGACTAGCGGTGTCCTACGAGCAGTACTTC	CASSQDGLAVSYEQYF
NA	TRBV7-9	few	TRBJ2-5	TGTGCCAGCAGCTTTCCTTCCCCGATTGAGACCCAGTACTTC	CASSFPSPIETQYF
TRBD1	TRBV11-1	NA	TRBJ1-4	TGTGCCAGCAGCTTTCTAAGGCGGGATGGAACAGGGGCCACTAGTGAAAAACTGTTTTTT	CASSFLRRDGTGATSEKLFF
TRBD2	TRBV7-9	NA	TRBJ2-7	TGTGCCAGCAGCTTAGTTACGGCGGGAGGCCACTCCTACGAGCAGTACTTC	CASSLVTAGGHSYEQYF
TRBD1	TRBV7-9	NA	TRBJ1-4	TGTGCCAGCAGGGTAACAGGGGTGCAGGAAAAACTGTTTTTT	CASRVTGVQEKLFF
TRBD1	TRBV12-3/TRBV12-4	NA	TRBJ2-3	TGTGCCAGCAGTTTGAGGACAGGGGGGGCAGATACGCAGTATTTT	CASSLRTGGADTQYF
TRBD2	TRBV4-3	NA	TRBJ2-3	TGCGCCAGCAGCCAAGAGAGGATGCGGGGGGCAGCAGATACGCAGTATTTT	CASSQERMRGAADTQYF
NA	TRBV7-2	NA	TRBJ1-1	TGTGCCAGCAGCTTTTGGACCCAGGGTCTCGTGAGGACTGAAGCTTTCTTT	CASSFWTQGLVRTEAFF
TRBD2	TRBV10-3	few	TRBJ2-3	TGTGCCATCAGTGATACTAGCGGGGGCTCTGATTTT	CAISDTSGGSDF
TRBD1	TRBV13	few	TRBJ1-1	TGTGCCAGCAGCCGAAACAGGGGGACCAACACTGAAGCTTTCTTT	CASSRNRGTNTEAFF
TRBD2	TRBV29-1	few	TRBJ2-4	TGCAGCGTTTTGGCGGGGGAAGGGCTAGCCAAAAACATTCAGTACTTC	CSVLAGEGLAKNIQYF
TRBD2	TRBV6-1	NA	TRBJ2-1	TGTGCCAGCAGTGAAGGGACTAGTTCCAATGAGCAGTTCTTC	CASSEGTSSNEQFF